Below, one T cell receptor (beta chain) is given with its context. Measured with immunoSEQ multiplex PCR; TCRdb has only the in-frame clones, and not every one. The data contain over 75,000 clones, 80% to 90% of them singletons. The sample belongs to a study of blood T cell repertoires in COVID-19. The CDR3 runs to 14 residues. Germline V lookup: CDR1 SQVTM, CDR2 ANQGSEA. V was cut by 7 bases and J by 4 bases, with 19 bases left in between. This receptor was obtained from a man in his fifties with COVID-19, enrolled during active disease. The sequencing input was peripheral blood. The rearrangement joins TRBV29-1 to TRBJ1-1; TRBD1 might be the D (6 bases). For the CDR3, the DNA is TGCAGCGCAGAGCGACAGGAATGGGGCACTGAAGCTTTCTTT. Translated, it gives CSAERQEWGTEAFF.